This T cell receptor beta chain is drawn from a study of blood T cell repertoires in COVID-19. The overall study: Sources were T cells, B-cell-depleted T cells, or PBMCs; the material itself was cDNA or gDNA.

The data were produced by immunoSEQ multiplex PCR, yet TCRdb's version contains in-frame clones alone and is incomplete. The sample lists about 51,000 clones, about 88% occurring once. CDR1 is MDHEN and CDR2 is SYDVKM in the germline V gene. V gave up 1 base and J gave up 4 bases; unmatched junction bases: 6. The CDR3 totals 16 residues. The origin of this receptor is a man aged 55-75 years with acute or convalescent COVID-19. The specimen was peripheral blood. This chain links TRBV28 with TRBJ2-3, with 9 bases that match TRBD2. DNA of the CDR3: TGTGCCAGCAGTTTATATCCTAGCGGGGTCGCAGATACGCAGTATTTT. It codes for CASSLYPSGVADTQYF.